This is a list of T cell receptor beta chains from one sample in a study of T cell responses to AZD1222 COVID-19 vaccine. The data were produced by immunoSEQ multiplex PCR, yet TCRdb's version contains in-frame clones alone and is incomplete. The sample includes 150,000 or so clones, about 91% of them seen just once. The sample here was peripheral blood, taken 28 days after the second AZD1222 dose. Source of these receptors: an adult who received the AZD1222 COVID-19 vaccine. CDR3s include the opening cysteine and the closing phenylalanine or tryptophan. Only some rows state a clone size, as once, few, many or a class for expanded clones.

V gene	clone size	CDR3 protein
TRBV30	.	CAWSGVGGSYGYTF
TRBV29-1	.	CSVARGIEQFF
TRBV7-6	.	CASTLLGSNNSPLHF
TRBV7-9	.	CASSSQGGKLFF
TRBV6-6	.	CASSDRGSVSYGYTF
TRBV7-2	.	CASSLGVVVEQFF
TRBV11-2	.	CASGAGGGQPQHF
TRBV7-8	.	CASSPGRNQPQHF
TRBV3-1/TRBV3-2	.	CASSQEGGFNYGYTF
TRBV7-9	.	CASSFPGNPETQYF
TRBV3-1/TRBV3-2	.	CASSQDEGYGYTF
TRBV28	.	CASRPGAGSRPGYGYTF
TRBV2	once	CASSHESYSNQPQHF
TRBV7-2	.	CASSLMGGTDTQYF
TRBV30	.	CAWSSRKGTQGRNQPQHF
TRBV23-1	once	CASTPTAKGGCNQPQHF
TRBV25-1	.	CASSEGWGETQYF
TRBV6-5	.	CASSPGDRNEKLFF
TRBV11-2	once	CASSSDRASNQPQHF
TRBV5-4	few	CASSFSYEQYF
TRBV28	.	CASSRPGQNINSPLHF
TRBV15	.	CATSRENSGNTIYF
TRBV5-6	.	CASSLVDSGSYEQYF
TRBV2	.	CASSRQADTEAFF
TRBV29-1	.	CSISGTGGEYEQYF
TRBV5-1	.	CASSLPGEDIQYF
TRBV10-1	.	CASSQTRGGFGTFNYGYTF
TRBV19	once	CASSKGQGEYEQYF
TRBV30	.	CAWSGAVFYEQYF
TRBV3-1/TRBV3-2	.	CASSQDRRGERGGPLHNEQFF
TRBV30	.	CAWSGGKERAYEQYF
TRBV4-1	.	CASSSRRGLNTGELFF
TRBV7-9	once	CASSPLSGLAFF
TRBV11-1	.	CASSLDGWDSRAFF
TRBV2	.	CASSEDPPGFGYTF
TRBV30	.	CAWMRDSYEQYF
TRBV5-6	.	CASSFQDRRGTEAFF
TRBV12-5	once	CASALDPEETQYF
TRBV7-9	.	CASRLDKIDGYTF
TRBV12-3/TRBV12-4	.	CASRIQGFPEAFF
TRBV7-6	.	CASSPPGTFTDTQYF
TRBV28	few	CASSLGQLLEKLFF
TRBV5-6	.	CASSLSQSPGTQYF
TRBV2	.	CASTKGGQPNTEAFF
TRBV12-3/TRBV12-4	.	CASSLGLYTEAFF
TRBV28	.	CASEEKNTEAFF
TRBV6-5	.	CASIKQPSRRDTIYF
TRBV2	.	CASSISEIGRSGNTIYF
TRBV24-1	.	CATSDLRGGGYTF
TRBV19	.	CARLQGADTEAFF
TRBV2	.	CASSTAGQGETQYF
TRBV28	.	CASKGALTQPQHF
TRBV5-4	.	CASSSPGANQETQYF
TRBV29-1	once	CSVMAEEQYF
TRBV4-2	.	CASSQGYDEQYF